Reported below is one T cell receptor (beta chain). MiXCR was run by TCRdb on the 5' RACE reads, yielding one entry per CDR3 protein. The data hold about 300,000 distinct CDR3 sequences, with around 19% observed a single time. The record originates from a study of T-cell memory formation after mild COVID-19. V was trimmed by 0 bases and J by 7 bases, leaving 13 bases between them. The CDR3 loop spans 15 amino acids. Germline V CDR1 and CDR2: SGHRS, YFSETQ. This clonotype was sampled from a man aged 18 to 29 who had mild COVID-19 (a few samples of this study predate the infection). Cell type and time point are not known. The chain couples TRBV5-1 to TRBJ2-2; perhaps TRBD2 as D (7 bases). Sequencing was performed on PBMCs or a T cell subset sorted from them (not recorded which). The CDR3 sequence: CASSLASGGLGELFF. CDR3 DNA: TGCGCCAGCAGCTTGGCGTCGGGGGGCCTCGGGGAGCTGTTTTTT.